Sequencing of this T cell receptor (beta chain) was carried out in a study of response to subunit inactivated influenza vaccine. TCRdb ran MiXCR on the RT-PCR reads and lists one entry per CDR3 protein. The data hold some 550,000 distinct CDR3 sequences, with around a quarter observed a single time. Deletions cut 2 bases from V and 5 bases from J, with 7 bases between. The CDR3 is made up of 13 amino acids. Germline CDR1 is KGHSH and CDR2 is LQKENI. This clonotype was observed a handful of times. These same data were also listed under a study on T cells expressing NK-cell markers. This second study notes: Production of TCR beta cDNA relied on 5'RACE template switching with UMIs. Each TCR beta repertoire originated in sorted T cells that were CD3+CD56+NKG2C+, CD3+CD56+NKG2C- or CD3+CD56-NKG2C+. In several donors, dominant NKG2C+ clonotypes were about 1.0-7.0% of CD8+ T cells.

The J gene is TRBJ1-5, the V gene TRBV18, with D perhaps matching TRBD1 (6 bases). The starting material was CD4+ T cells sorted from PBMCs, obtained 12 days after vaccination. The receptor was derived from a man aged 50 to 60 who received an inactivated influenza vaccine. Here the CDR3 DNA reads TGTGCCAGCTCACCAGGGGGCTATCAGCCCCAGCATTTT. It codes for CASSPGGYQPQHF. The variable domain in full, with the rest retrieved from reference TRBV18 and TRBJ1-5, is NAGVMQNPRHLVRRRGQEARLRCSPMKGHSHVYWYRQLPEEGLKFMVYLQKENIIDESGMPKERFSAEFPKEGPSILRIQQVVRGDSAAYFCASSPGGYQPQHFGDGTRLSIL.